The next 10 T cell receptor beta chains were all read from a single sample in a study of breast tumors, draining lymph nodes, adjacent tissues. TCRdb called the multiplex PCR reads again in MiXCR, with one record for every CDR3 protein. The sample has 140,000 or so distinct CDR3 sequences; around a third are singletons. Samples came from axillary lymph nodes draining the breast cancer. Sample: axillary lymph node tissue. These receptors all stem from a female donor with breast cancer. Some clones in this sample may be carry-over from other donors' samples.

There are a few counts of this clonotype. This chain links TRBV25-1 with TRBJ1-1; D is undetermined. Germline V gives CDR1 MGHDK, CDR2 SYGVNS. Trimming removed 3 bases from V and 1 base from J, with 9 bases in between. The CDR3 spans 14 residues. CDR3 residues: CASSDIGPNTEAFF. Written as DNA, the CDR3 is TGTGCCAGCAGTGACATAGGCCCGAACACTGAAGCTTTCTTT.

In its sample, this clonotype was seen many times. The rearrangement joins TRBV20-1 to TRBJ2-1, with D perhaps assigned TRBD1 or TRBD2 (5 bases each). Trimming took 3 bases from V and 7 from J, leaving 7 bases between them. This CDR3 has 11 residues. In germline, CDR1 is DFQATT, CDR2 SNEGSKA (reference sequence). The CDR3 reads CSASWGNEQFF. Written as DNA, the CDR3 is TGCAGTGCTAGTTGGGGGAATGAGCAGTTCTTC.

In the case of this clonotype: A much larger clone lies a single base off, so this may be a read error. The chain carries TRBV5-5 and TRBJ1-4, with unresolved D. The CDR3 has 14 residues. V dropped 4 bases and J dropped 7 bases, with 14 bases sitting between them. Germline V gene lookup returns CDR1 SGHKS and CDR2 YYEKEE (reference sequence). CDR3 DNA: TGTGCCAGCAGCCCAACGTCGGCGGTTGAAAAACTGTTTTTT. Residues: CASSPTSAVEKLFF.

This clonotype has a count of ten or more. V gene TRBV25-1 combines with J gene TRBJ1-2; 9 positions match TRBD1. Germline V lookup: CDR1 MGHDK, CDR2 SYGVNS. The CDR3 runs to 17 residues. With V trimmed by 6 bases and J by 10 bases, 21 bases remained unmatched. In DNA, the CDR3 is TGTGCCAGCAGCCTAACCGGGGTAGGGACAGGGTCTTTACACTACACCTTC. Its translation is CASSLTGVGTGSLHYTF.

The chain has TRBV11-2 and TRBJ1-2; tentative D call: TRBD1 (5 bases). This CDR3 has 14 residues. V was cut by 2 bases and J by 4 bases, with 11 bases left in between. Looked up from germline, CDR1 is SGHAT and CDR2 is FQNNGV. The DNA of the CDR3 is TGTGCCAGCAGCTTAAGCGGGGGGGGCTATGGCTACACCTTC. Protein sequence: CASSLSGGGYGYTF.

This clonotype showed up many times. The rearrangement links TRBV12-3 or TRBV12-4 to TRBJ2-1; 10 bases line up with TRBD2. CDR3 size: 15 residues. The ends lost 8 bases at V and 9 bases at J; junction bases unmatched: 13. CDR3 sequence: CASSLTGTSAVEQFF. The CDR3 DNA follows: TGTGCCAGCTCCCTTACCGGGACTAGCGCCGTTGAGCAGTTCTTC.

Many counts were recorded for this clonotype. V usage is TRBV29-1 and J usage is TRBJ1-6; D not resolved. CDR3 size: 11 residues. CDR1 and CDR2 (germline): SQVTM, ANQGSEA. V was cut by 4 bases and J by 14 bases, with 12 bases left in between. This chain's CDR3 is CSVGPRVSLHF. The CDR3 DNA reads as TGCAGCGTTGGCCCAAGGGTTTCCCTCCACTTT.

This clonotype has a count of ten or more. One end of the junction does not line up with germline, which may come from a read error. The CDR3 is CASSQEGLHPLATNENLFF. CDR3 sequence (DNA): TGTGCCAGCAGTCAGGAGGGACTTCATCCTCTCGCAACTAATGAAAACCTGTTTTTT. The chain employs TRBV2 and TRBJ1-4; perhaps TRBD1 as D (5 bases). The CDR3 has 19 residues. The germline V gene encodes CDR1 SNHLY and CDR2 FYNNEI. Together with reference TRBV2 and TRBJ1-4, the CDR3 gives the full variable domain: EPEVTQTPSHQVTQMGQEVILRCVPISNHLYFYWYRQILGQKVEFLVSFYNNEISEKSEIFDDQFSVERPDGSNFTLKIRSTKLEDSAMYFCASSQEGLHPLATNENLFFGSGTQLSVL.

This clonotype was recorded at least ten times. This rearrangement joins TRBV20-1 to TRBJ2-1; 8 bases match TRBD1. Losses at the gene ends were 0 bases for V and 2 bases for J; bases not matched to a gene: 6. The CDR3 loop spans 16 amino acids. Germline CDR1 reads DFQATT; CDR2 reads SNEGSKA (reference sequence). In DNA form, the CDR3 reads TGCAGTGCTAGAGACCCACAGGGGGGTGCCTACAATGAGCAGTTCTTC. Protein product: CSARDPQGGAYNEQFF.

This clonotype was picked up a small number of times. This chain uses TRBV20-1 with TRBJ1-1, with unresolved D. The germline CDR1 and CDR2 sequences are DFQATT and SNEGSKA (reference sequence). V shed 5 bases and J shed 4 bases, with 8 bases lying between them. The CDR3 length is 11 residues. The CDR3 sequence is CSAEESTEAFF. The CDR3 DNA reads TGCAGTGCTGAGGAGAGCACTGAAGCTTTCTTT.